This T cell receptor (beta chain) was retrieved from a study of beta chain features in type 1 diabetes. Turning to the study itself: Examined across all samples were some 110 million sorted cells.

The CDR3 totals 14 residues. V was clipped by 0 bases and J by 2 bases, with 3 bases between them. Germline V lookup: CDR1 SGHDT, CDR2 YYEEEE. Whole-study findings and limits: Whatever favoring of shorter templates PCR might show would apply equally to patients and controls. More deletions and fewer insertions at VDJ junctions were found in patients with type 1 diabetes. Type 1 diabetes patients had moderately but significantly shorter TCRB CDR3s in all four CD4+ subsets.

As every portion of the isolated RNA was reverse transcribed, the sequencing read expressed TCRB transcripts. Measured with immunoSEQ multiplex PCR; TCRdb has only the in-frame clones, and not every one. The sample shows some 660,000 clones, around 15% of them seen only once. Regarding this clone: Its antigen is unknown.

By way of CD45RO/CCR7/CD25/CD127/CD95/CD27, the CD4+ regulatory, stem cell-like memory, central memory and naive cells were sorted. Source material: naive CD4+ T cells from blood. The gene calls are TRBV5-6 and TRBJ2-6; no firm D call. This clonotype was sampled from a man aged 18-30 years with type 1 diabetes. The CDR3 loop reads CASSLGTGANVLTF. CDR3 nucleotides: TGTGCCAGCAGCTTGGGAACTGGGGCCAACGTCCTGACTTTC. Combining the CDR3 with reference TRBV5-6 and TRBJ2-6 gives the whole variable domain DAGVTQSPTHLIKTRGQQVTLRCSPKSGHDTVSWYQQALGQGPQFIFQYYEEEERQRGNFPDRFSGHQFPNYSSELNVNALLLGDSALYLCASSLGTGANVLTFGAGSRLTVL.